This T cell receptor beta chain emerged from a study of TIL therapy for anti-PD-1-resistant metastatic lung cancer. Trimming took off 4 bases at V and 6 bases at J, with 3 bases between the two ends. Germline V lookup: CDR1 SNHLY, CDR2 FYNNEI. The CDR3 loop spans 11 amino acids. The time point was: pre-treatment sample, taken before nivolumab and TIL therapy. Sequencing used immunoSEQ v3. Some clones are missing from TCRdb's copy, which holds only in-frame ones; the method was immunoSEQ multiplex PCR. The table has around 15,000 clones, roughly 72% seen once. Specimen: blood, collected at baseline. V gene TRBV2 combines with J gene TRBJ2-2; D ambiguous. The receptor's source is a person aged 25 to 85 with non-small cell lung cancer. The CDR3 bases are TGTGCCAGCAGTGCCCCCGGGGAGCTGTTTTTT. Its protein is CASSAPGELFF.